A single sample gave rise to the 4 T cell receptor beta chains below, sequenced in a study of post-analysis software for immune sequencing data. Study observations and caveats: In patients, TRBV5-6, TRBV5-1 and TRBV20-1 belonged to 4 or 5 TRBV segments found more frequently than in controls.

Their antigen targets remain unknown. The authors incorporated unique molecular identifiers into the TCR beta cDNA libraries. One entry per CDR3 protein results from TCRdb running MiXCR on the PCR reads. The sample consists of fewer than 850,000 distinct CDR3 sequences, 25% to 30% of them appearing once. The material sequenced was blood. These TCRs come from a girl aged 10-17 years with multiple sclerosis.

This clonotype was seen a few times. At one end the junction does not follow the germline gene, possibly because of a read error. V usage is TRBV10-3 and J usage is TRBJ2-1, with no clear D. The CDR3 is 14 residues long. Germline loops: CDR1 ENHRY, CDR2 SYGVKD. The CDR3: CTISESMVDNEQFF. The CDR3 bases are TGTACCATCAGTGAGTCGATGGTAGACAATGAGCAGTTCTTC.

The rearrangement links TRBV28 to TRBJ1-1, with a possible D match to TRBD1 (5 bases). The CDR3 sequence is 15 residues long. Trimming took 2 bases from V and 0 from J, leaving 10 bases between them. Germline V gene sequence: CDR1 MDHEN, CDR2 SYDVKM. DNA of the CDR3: TGTGCCAGCAGTTTAAGGGGCCCCATGAACACTGAAGCTTTCTTT. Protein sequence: CASSLRGPMNTEAFF.

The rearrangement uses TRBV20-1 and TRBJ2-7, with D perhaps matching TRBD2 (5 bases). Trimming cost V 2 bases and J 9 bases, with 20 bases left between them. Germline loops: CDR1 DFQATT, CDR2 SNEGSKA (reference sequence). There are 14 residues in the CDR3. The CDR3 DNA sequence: TGCAGTGCTAGACCCCCGTCCGGAGGAGTATGGCAGTACTTC. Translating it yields CSARPPSGGVWQYF.

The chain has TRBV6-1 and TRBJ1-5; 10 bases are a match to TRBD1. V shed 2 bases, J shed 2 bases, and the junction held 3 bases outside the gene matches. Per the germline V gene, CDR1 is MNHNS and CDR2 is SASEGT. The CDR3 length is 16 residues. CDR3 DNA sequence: TGTGCCAGCAGTGAACCCGGGACAGGGGGCAATCAGCCCCAGCATTTT. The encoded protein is CASSEPGTGGNQPQHF.